This T cell receptor (beta chain) appears in the sequencing data of a study of CD8 T cells in Susac syndrome. In the study overall: There were 5 or 6 sequenced Susac syndrome patients with active disease and about 8 in remission.

V was trimmed by 9 bases and J by 2 bases, leaving 7 bases between them. Germline values: CDR1 KGHDR, CDR2 SFDVKD. The CDR3 covers 11 residues. In the case of this clonotype: Its antigen is unknown.

Recently defined diagnostic criteria classed the Susac syndrome patients as definite or probable. FACS was used to enrich TEMRA cells, whereas the CD8+ and CD4+ T cells were obtained by negative isolation. An input of about 0.5 to 1 ug of RNA was subjected to reverse transcription using random hexamers. In TCRdb, the immunoSEQ multiplex PCR reads were re-called with MiXCR into one record per CDR3 protein. The sample shows around 170,000 distinct CDR3 sequences, 95% of them seen only once. General study results and limits: In TEMRA cells and active patients, CD8+ clonal expansion in Susac reached its peak.

The sequence was obtained from a human donor with Susac syndrome. Material for sequencing was CD8+ T cells from PBMCs. The gene calls are TRBV24-1 and TRBJ2-7; no definite D call. As DNA, the CDR3 is TGTGCCACCTCAAAGCCCTACGAGCAGTACTTC. It encodes CATSKPYEQYF.